This T cell receptor (beta chain) appears in the sequencing data of a study of breast tumors, draining lymph nodes, adjacent tissues. This clonotype was recorded at least ten times. Axillary draining lymph nodes of breast cancer patients supplied the node samples. TCRdb used MiXCR to reprocess the multiplex PCR reads, holding one entry per CDR3 protein. Of about 130,000 distinct CDR3 sequences in the sample, 20% are singletons; the top ten hold roughly 3.6%. This CDR3 is built from 13 residues. Germline CDR1 SGHTA, CDR2 FQGNSA. V dropped 5 bases and J dropped 5 bases, with 10 bases sitting between them.

The sample taken for sequencing was axillary lymph node tissue. The clonotype was recovered from a female donor with breast cancer. Some clones in this sample may be carry-over from other donors' samples. The chain combines TRBV7-2 with TRBJ2-1; weak D call: TRBD2 (6 bases). This CDR3 reads CASSVRRDNEQFF. The CDR3 DNA is TGTGCCAGCAGCGTGCGGAGGGACAATGAGCAGTTCTTC.